A single sample is the source of the 5 T cell receptor beta chains below, sequenced in a study of blood T cells in healthy people across ages. Sample-barcoded 5' priming and a J-beta primer mix drove a second PCR of roughly 7 to 11 cycles. TCRdb reprocessed the 5' RACE reads via MiXCR and lists one record per CDR3 protein. The sample includes roughly 730,000 distinct CDR3 sequences, roughly three fifths of them seen just once. The sequenced sample was blood. The receptors derive from a man in his forties in good health.

This clonotype has a handful of counts. The genes are TRBV3-1 and TRBJ2-5; 10 bases fit TRBD2. Germline CDR1 is LGHDT and CDR2 is YNNKEL (reference sequence). V gave up 0 bases and J gave up 3 bases; unmatched junction bases: 4. The CDR3 totals 16 residues. In nucleotides, the CDR3 is TGTGCCAGCAGCCAAGATCTAGCGGGGGTTAAAGAGACCCAGTACTTC. It encodes CASSQDLAGVKETQYF.

This chain uses TRBV7-2 with TRBJ2-3, with D hard to call. The V gene's germline CDR1 is SGHTA and CDR2 FQGNSA. With 4 bases removed from V and 3 bases from J, the gap between germline ends came to 8 bases. The CDR3 has 13 amino acids. The CDR3 loop reads CASSYGPTDTQYF. CDR3 DNA: TGTGCCAGCAGCTATGGACCAACAGATACGCAGTATTTT.

The CDR3 nucleotides read TGCAGTGCCCTAAGAAGTAACTATGGCTACACCTTC. Amino acids: CSALRSNYGYTF. This sequence joins TRBV20-1 and TRBJ1-2; D ambiguous. V was shortened by 6 bases and J by 1 base, with 9 bases between the two germline ends. The germline gives CDR1 DFQATT, CDR2 SNEGSKA (reference sequence). The CDR3 length is 12 residues.

The genes are TRBV5-1 and TRBJ1-2; D unclear. The germline gives CDR1 SGHRS, CDR2 YFSETQ. Trimming pared 1 base from V and 4 bases from J, leaving 11 bases between. This CDR3 region has 14 residues. CDR3 in amino acids: CASSLLSNAYGYTF. CDR3 coding DNA: TGCGCCAGCAGCTTGCTGTCGAACGCCTATGGCTACACCTTC.

V is TRBV20-1 and J is TRBJ2-4; either TRBD1 or TRBD2 may supply D (5 bases each). The V and J ends lost 4 bases and 13 bases respectively, with 20 bases between them. This CDR3 region has 13 residues. Germline V gene data show CDR1 as DFQATT and CDR2 as SNEGSKA (reference sequence). CDR3 in DNA: TGCAGTGCTAAACCCCGGGGACCCTTGGAGCAGTACTTC. Protein sequence: CSAKPRGPLEQYF.